Here is one T cell receptor beta chain with its context. The antigen is not known. Trimming stripped 6 bases from V and 7 bases from J, with 10 bases between. The CDR3 contains 12 residues. Germline V CDR1 and CDR2: SGDLS, YYNGEE. The data derive from a study of cytomegalovirus exposure and HLA in healthy donors. General study points: When analyzed later, a missense DCLRE1C variant was found to be linked to TCR beta V- and J-gene trimming. Previously analyzed data showed that most TCR beta V segments were productive at a frequency of about 90% or about 30%.

The primer mix had 60 Vbeta and 13 Jbeta primers. Profiled with immunoSEQ multiplex PCR; TCRdb holds only in-frame clones, not every one. There are 100,000 or so clones in the sample; about 80% occur only once, and less than 2.5% lies in the top ten. The specimen was PBMCs. The clonotype was recovered from a man aged 25-40 years in good health and CMV-seronegative. The chain links TRBV9 to TRBJ1-4; unclear D gene. For the CDR3, the DNA is TGTGCCAGCAACACTGGAGGTGAAAAACTGTTTTTT. This gives the protein CASNTGGEKLFF.